Listed below are T cell receptor beta chains from one sample, sequenced in a study of shared clonotypes between healthy human individuals. Clones were read by immunoSEQ multiplex PCR, and TCRdb kept only the in-frame ones, dropping some. This sample carries roughly 2 million clones, 90% to 96% of them seen once, and the ten largest clones take about 0.13%. The sequenced material came from naive CD4+ T cells sorted from blood. The receptor set was obtained from a man younger than 30 in good health. Both conserved end residues are part of each CDR3. Each record gives: CDR3 protein, CDR3 DNA, J gene, D gene, clone size, V gene. D genes are given only for firm matches. Rows may omit the clone size; those that give it use once, few, many or a size class.

CDR3 protein: CASSPWGLETQYF; CDR3 DNA: TGTGCCAGCAGTCCTTGGGGGTTGGAGACCCAGTACTTC; J gene: TRBJ2-5; D gene: -; clone size: -; V gene: TRBV25-1
CDR3 protein: CASSLGPFAGEVLKGYTF; CDR3 DNA: TGCGCCAGCAGCTTGGGGCCCTTCGCCGGGGAAGTTTTAAAAGGCTACACCTTC; J gene: TRBJ1-2; D gene: -; clone size: once; V gene: TRBV5-1
CDR3 protein: CASSIKGNTEAFF; CDR3 DNA: TGTGCCAGTAGTATAAAGGGGAACACTGAAGCTTTCTTT; J gene: TRBJ1-1; D gene: -; clone size: -; V gene: TRBV19
CDR3 protein: CASSYHTGELFF; CDR3 DNA: TGTGCCAGCAGCTACCACACCGGGGAGCTGTTTTTT; J gene: TRBJ2-2; D gene: -; clone size: -; V gene: TRBV5-4
CDR3 protein: CASSLLAGGPGETQYF; CDR3 DNA: TGTGCCAGCAGCCTACTAGCGGGGGGGCCGGGGGAGACCCAGTACTTC; J gene: TRBJ2-5; D gene: TRBD2; clone size: -; V gene: TRBV5-4
CDR3 protein: CASSPNGGITTNEKLFF; CDR3 DNA: TGTGCCAGCTCACCAAACGGGGGGATCACAACTAATGAAAAACTGTTTTTT; J gene: TRBJ1-4; D gene: -; clone size: -; V gene: TRBV18
CDR3 protein: CASSKDRGNTEAFF; CDR3 DNA: TGTGCCAGCAGCAAGGACAGGGGGAACACTGAAGCTTTCTTT; J gene: TRBJ1-1; D gene: TRBD1; clone size: once; V gene: TRBV5-6
CDR3 protein: CASSESPTAASEQYF; CDR3 DNA: TGTGCCAGCAGTGAGAGCCCTACGGCCGCCTCCGAGCAGTACTTC; J gene: TRBJ2-7; D gene: -; clone size: -; V gene: TRBV2
CDR3 protein: CASSLGVDRAGYTF; CDR3 DNA: TGTGCCAGCAGCTTAGGGGTGGACAGGGCTGGCTACACCTTC; J gene: TRBJ1-2; D gene: TRBD1; clone size: -; V gene: TRBV7-2
CDR3 protein: CAISDGPASRETQYF; CDR3 DNA: TGTGCCATCAGTGACGGACCTGCTTCTCGGGAGACCCAGTACTTC; J gene: TRBJ2-5; D gene: -; clone size: -; V gene: TRBV10-3
CDR3 protein: CAISEWRNRDEKLFF; CDR3 DNA: TGTGCCATCAGTGAGTGGCGCAACAGGGATGAAAAACTGTTTTTT; J gene: TRBJ1-4; D gene: -; clone size: -; V gene: TRBV10-3
CDR3 protein: CAMAGNEGNTIYF; CDR3 DNA: TGTGCCATGGCGGGCAACGAGGGAAACACCATATATTTT; J gene: TRBJ1-3; D gene: -; clone size: -; V gene: TRBV30
CDR3 protein: CASSLGTATEAFF; CDR3 DNA: TGTGCCAGCAGCCTAGGGACCGCTACTGAAGCTTTCTTT; J gene: TRBJ1-1; D gene: -; clone size: -; V gene: TRBV7-9
CDR3 protein: CASSLARISNEQFF; CDR3 DNA: TGTGCCAGCAGCTTAGCGAGGATCTCCAATGAGCAGTTCTTC; J gene: TRBJ2-1; D gene: -; clone size: -; V gene: TRBV7-9
CDR3 protein: CASGVVRALQETQYF; CDR3 DNA: TGCGCCAGCGGCGTGGTGAGGGCCCTCCAAGAGACCCAGTACTTC; J gene: TRBJ2-5; D gene: -; clone size: -; V gene: TRBV5-1
CDR3 protein: CASRQQGNSNQPQHF; CDR3 DNA: TGTGCCAGTAGACAACAGGGGAATAGCAATCAGCCCCAGCATTTT; J gene: TRBJ1-5; D gene: TRBD1; clone size: few; V gene: TRBV19
CDR3 protein: CASSLAGLAYNEQFF; CDR3 DNA: TGTGCCAGCAGCTTAGCAGGACTAGCCTACAATGAGCAGTTCTTC; J gene: TRBJ2-1; D gene: TRBD2; clone size: -; V gene: TRBV7-2
CDR3 protein: CASSTPGGGSYNEQFF; CDR3 DNA: TGTGCCAGTAGTACCCCGGGCGGGGGCTCCTACAATGAGCAGTTCTTC; J gene: TRBJ2-1; D gene: TRBD2; clone size: -; V gene: TRBV19
CDR3 protein: CASSPGGTSTDTQYF; CDR3 DNA: TGTGCCAGCAGTCCGGGGGGTACTAGCACAGATACGCAGTATTTT; J gene: TRBJ2-3; D gene: TRBD2; clone size: -; V gene: TRBV28
CDR3 protein: CASSIDLSGRGQPQHF; CDR3 DNA: TGTGCCAGTAGTATAGATCTGTCGGGTAGAGGTCAGCCCCAGCATTTT; J gene: TRBJ1-5; D gene: -; clone size: -; V gene: TRBV19
CDR3 protein: CASSPPRDRDEQYF; CDR3 DNA: TGTGCCAGCTCACCACCGCGGGACAGGGACGAGCAGTACTTC; J gene: TRBJ2-7; D gene: TRBD1; clone size: -; V gene: TRBV18
CDR3 protein: CASIVSGGNTEAFF; CDR3 DNA: TGTGCCAGCATTGTTTCGGGGGGGAACACTGAAGCTTTCTTT; J gene: TRBJ1-1; D gene: -; clone size: few; V gene: TRBV28
CDR3 protein: CASRGPRDDSYEQYF; CDR3 DNA: TGCGCCAGCAGAGGACCCCGGGACGACTCCTACGAGCAGTACTTC; J gene: TRBJ2-7; D gene: -; clone size: -; V gene: TRBV10-1
CDR3 protein: CSVVPGQGGTDTQYF; CDR3 DNA: TGCAGCGTCGTCCCGGGACAGGGAGGGACAGATACGCAGTATTTT; J gene: TRBJ2-3; D gene: TRBD1; clone size: -; V gene: TRBV29-1
CDR3 protein: CASSLLTGELFF; CDR3 DNA: TGTGCCAGCAGCTTACTCACCGGGGAGCTGTTTTTT; J gene: TRBJ2-2; D gene: -; clone size: -; V gene: TRBV11-2
CDR3 protein: CASTLEASGANVLTF; CDR3 DNA: TGTGCCAGCACCCTGGAGGCCTCTGGGGCCAACGTCCTGACTTTC; J gene: TRBJ2-6; D gene: -; clone size: -; V gene: TRBV2